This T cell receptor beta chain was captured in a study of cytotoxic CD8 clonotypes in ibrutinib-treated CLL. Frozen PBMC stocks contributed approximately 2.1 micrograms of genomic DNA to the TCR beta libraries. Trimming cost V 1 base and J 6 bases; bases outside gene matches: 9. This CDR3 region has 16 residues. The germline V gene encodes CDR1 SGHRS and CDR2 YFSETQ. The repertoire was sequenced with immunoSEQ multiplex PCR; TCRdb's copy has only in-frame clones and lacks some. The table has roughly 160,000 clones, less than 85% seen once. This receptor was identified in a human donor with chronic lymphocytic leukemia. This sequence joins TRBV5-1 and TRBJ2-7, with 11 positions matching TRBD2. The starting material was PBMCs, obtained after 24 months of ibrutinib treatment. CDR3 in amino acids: CASSLPGTSGASEQYF. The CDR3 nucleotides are TGCGCCAGCAGCTTGCCCGGGACTAGCGGAGCCAGCGAGCAGTACTTC.